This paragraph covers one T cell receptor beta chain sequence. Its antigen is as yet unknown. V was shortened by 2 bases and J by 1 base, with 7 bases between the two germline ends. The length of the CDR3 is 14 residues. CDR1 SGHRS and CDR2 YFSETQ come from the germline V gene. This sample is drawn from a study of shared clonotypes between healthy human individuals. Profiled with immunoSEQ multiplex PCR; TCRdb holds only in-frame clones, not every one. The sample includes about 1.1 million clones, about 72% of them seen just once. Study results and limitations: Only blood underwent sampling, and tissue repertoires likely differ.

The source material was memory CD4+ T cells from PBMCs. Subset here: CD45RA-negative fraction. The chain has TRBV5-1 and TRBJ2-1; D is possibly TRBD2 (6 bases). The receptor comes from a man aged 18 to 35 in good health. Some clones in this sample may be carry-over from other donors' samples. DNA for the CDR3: TGCGCCAGCAGCTTCGCGGGATCCTACAATGAGCAGTTCTTC. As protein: CASSFAGSYNEQFF.